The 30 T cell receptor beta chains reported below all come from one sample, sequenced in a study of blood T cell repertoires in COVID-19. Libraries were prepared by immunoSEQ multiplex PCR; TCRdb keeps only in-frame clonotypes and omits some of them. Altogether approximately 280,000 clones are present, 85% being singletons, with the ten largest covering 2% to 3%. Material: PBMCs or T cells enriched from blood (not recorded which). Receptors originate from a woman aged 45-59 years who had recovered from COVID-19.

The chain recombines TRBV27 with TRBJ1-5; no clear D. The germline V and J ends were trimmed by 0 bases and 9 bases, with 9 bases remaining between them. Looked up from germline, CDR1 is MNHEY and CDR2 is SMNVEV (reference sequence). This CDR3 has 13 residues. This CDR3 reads CASSLSLAGPQHF. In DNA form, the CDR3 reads TGTGCCAGCAGTTTATCGTTGGCGGGGCCCCAGCATTTT.

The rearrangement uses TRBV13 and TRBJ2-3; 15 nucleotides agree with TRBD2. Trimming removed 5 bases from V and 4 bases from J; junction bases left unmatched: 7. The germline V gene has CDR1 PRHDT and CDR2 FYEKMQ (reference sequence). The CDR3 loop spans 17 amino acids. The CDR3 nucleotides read TGTGCCAGCAGCCTCGGACTAGCGGGGGGGAGGGCAGATACGCAGTATTTT. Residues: CASSLGLAGGRADTQYF.

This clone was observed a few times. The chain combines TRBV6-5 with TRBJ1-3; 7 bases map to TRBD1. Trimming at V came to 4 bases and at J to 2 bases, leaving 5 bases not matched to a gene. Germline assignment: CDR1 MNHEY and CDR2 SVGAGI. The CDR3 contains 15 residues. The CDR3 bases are TGTGCCAGCAGTTTTGAGGGGGCGCCTGGAAACACCATATATTTT. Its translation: CASSFEGAPGNTIYF.

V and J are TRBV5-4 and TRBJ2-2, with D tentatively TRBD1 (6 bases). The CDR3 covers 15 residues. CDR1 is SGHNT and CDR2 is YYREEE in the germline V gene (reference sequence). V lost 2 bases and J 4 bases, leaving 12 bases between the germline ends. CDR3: CASSFGQGTTGELFF. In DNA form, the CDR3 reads TGTGCCAGCAGCTTTGGTCAGGGGACCACCGGGGAGCTGTTTTTT.

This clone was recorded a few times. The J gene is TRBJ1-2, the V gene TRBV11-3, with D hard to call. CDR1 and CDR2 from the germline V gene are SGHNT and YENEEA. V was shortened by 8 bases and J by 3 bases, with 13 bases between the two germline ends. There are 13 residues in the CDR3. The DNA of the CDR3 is TGTGCCAGCCAACCACCCTCGGACTATGGCTACACCTTC. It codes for CASQPPSDYGYTF.

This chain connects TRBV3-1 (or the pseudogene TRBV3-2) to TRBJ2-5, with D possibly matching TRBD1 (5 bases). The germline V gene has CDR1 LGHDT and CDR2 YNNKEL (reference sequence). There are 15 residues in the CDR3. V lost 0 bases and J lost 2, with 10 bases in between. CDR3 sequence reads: CASSQDAGFQETQYF. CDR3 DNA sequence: TGTGCCAGCAGCCAAGACGCAGGGTTTCAAGAGACCCAGTACTTC.

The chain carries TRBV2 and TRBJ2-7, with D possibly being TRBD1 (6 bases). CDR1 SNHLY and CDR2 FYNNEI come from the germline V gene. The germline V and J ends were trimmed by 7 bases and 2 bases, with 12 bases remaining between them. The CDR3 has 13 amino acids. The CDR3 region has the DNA TGTGCCAGCAAACAGGGTAGCCCCTACGAGCAGTACTTC. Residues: CASKQGSPYEQYF.

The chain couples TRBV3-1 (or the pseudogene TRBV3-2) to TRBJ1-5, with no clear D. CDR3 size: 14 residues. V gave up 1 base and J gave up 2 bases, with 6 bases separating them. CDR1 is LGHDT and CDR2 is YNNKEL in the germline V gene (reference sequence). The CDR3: CASSQGAGNQPQHF. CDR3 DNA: TGTGCCAGCAGCCAAGGGGCAGGCAATCAGCCCCAGCATTTT.

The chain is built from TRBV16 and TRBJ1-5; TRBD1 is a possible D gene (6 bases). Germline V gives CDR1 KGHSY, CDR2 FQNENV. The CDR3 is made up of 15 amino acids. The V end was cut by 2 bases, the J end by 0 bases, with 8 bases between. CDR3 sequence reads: CASSQRQASNQPQHF. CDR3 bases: TGTGCCAGCAGCCAACGACAGGCTAGCAATCAGCCCCAGCATTTT.

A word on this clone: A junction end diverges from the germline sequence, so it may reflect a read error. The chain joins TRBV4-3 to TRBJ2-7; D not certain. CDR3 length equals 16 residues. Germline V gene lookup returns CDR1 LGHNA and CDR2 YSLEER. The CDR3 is CASSQDYMVSSNEQYF. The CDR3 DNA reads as TGCGCCAGCAGCCAAGACTATATGGTGTCCTCCAACGAGCAGTACTTC.

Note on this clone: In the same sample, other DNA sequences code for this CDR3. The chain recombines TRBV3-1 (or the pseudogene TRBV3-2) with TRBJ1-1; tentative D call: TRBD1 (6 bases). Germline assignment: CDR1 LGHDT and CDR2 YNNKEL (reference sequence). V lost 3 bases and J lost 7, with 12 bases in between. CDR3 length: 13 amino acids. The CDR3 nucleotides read TGTGCCAGCAGCCAGGGGGGAGGGGGTGAAGCTTTCTTT. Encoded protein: CASSQGGGGEAFF.

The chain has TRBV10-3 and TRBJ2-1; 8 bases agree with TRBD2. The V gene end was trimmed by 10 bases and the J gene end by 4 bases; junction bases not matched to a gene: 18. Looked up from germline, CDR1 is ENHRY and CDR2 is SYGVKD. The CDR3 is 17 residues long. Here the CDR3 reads CATGIYGRTSQYNEQFF. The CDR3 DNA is TGTGCCACTGGTATATATGGTCGGACTAGCCAATACAATGAGCAGTTCTTC.

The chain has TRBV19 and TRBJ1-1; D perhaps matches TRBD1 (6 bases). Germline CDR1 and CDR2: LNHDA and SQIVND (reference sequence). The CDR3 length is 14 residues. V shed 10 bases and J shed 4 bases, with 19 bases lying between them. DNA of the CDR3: TGTGCCACAGATACCGGGACAAAGAGCACTGAAGCTTTCTTT. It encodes CATDTGTKSTEAFF.

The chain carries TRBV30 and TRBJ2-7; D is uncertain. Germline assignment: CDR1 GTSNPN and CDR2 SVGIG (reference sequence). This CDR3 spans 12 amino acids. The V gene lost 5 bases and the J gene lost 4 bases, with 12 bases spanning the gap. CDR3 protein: CAWAIVTYEQYF. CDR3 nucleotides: TGTGCCTGGGCTATAGTTACTTACGAGCAGTACTTC.

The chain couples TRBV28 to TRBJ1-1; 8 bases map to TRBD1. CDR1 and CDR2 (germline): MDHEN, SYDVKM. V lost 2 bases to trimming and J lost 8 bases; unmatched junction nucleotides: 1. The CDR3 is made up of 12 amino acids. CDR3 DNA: TGTGCCAGCAGTTTAAGACAGGGGGAAGCTTTCTTT. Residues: CASSLRQGEAFF.

The CDR3 spells CAWSERQQETQYF. For the CDR3, the DNA is TGTGCCTGGAGTGAACGTCAGCAAGAGACCCAGTACTTC. The genes are TRBV30 and TRBJ2-5; D ambiguous. V dropped 1 base and J dropped 2 bases, with 8 bases sitting between them. The CDR3 contains 13 residues. Germline V gives CDR1 GTSNPN, CDR2 SVGIG (reference sequence).

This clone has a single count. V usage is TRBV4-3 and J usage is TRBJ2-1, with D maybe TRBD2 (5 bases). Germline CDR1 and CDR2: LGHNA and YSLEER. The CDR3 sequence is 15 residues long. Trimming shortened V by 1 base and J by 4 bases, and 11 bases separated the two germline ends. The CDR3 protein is CASSQVGIRYNEQFF. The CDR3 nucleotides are TGCGCCAGCAGCCAAGTCGGGATTCGATACAATGAGCAGTTCTTC.

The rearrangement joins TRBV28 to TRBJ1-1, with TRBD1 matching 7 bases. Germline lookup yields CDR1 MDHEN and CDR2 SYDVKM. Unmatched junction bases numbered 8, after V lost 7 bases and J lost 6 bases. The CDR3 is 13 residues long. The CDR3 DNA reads TGTGCCAGCATATCAACGCAGGGGGCTGAAGCTTTCTTT. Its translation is CASISTQGAEAFF.

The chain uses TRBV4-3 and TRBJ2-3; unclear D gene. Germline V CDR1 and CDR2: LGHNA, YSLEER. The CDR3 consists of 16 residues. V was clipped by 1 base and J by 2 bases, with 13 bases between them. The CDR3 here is CASSQGPVGATDTQYF. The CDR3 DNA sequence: TGCGCCAGCAGCCAAGGTCCGGTGGGCGCCACAGATACGCAGTATTTT.

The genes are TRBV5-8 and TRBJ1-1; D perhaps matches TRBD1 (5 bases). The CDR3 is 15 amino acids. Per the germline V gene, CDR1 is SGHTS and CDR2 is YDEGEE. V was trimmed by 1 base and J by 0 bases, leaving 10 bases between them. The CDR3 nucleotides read TGTGCCAGCAGCTTGCTGGACACTATGAACACTGAAGCTTTCTTT. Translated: CASSLLDTMNTEAFF.

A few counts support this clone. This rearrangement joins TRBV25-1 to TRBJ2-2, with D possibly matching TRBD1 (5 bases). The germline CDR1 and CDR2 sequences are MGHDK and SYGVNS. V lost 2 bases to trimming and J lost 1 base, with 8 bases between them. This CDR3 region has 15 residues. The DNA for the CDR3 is TGTGCCAGCAGTGAAGGGGCAGAGAACACCGGGGAGCTGTTTTTT. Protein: CASSEGAENTGELFF.

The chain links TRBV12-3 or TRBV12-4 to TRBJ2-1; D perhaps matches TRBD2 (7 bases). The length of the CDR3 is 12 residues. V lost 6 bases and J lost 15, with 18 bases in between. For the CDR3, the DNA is TGTGCCAGCAGCCAGGGGAGGGGGGGTAGGTTCTTC. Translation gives CASSQGRGGRFF.

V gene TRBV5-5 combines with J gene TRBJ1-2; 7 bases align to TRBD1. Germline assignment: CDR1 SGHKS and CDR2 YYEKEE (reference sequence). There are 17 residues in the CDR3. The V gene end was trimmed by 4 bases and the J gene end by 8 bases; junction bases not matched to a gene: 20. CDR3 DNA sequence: TGTGCCAGCAGCACGACAGGGCGAGATACCCTTTCGGGGGGCTACACCTTC. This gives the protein CASSTTGRDTLSGGYTF.

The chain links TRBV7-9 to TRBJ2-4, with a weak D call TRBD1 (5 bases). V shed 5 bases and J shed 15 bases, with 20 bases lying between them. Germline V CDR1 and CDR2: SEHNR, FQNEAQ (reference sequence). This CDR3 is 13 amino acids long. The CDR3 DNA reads TGTGCCAGCAGCCTTCGGGTGGATGGGGCCCCGTACTTC. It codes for CASSLRVDGAPYF.

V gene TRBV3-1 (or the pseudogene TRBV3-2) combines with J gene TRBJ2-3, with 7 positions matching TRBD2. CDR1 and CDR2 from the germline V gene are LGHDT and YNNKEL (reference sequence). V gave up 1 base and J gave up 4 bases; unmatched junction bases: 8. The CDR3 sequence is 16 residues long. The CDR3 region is CASSQGWGGGADTQYF. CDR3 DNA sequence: TGTGCCAGCAGCCAAGGATGGGGCGGGGGAGCAGATACGCAGTATTTT.

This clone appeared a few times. The DNA of the CDR3 is TGTGCCAGCAGCTTAAGGAGGGGGGGCCCAGATACGCAGTATTTT. Its translation is CASSLRRGGPDTQYF. The genes are TRBV7-3 and TRBJ2-3; D might be TRBD2 (7 bases). The CDR3 spans 15 residues. In germline, CDR1 is SGHTA, CDR2 FQGTGA. Trimming took 1 base from V and 4 from J, leaving 12 bases between them.

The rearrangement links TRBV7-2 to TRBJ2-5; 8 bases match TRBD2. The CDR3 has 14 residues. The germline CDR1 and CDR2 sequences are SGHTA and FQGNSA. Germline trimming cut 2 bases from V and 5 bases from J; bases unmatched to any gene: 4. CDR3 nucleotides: TGTGCCAGCAGCTTACTGGGCGGGGGGGAGACCCAGTACTTC. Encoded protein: CASSLLGGGETQYF. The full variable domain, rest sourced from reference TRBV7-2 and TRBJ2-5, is GAGVSQSPSNKVTEKGKDVELRCDPISGHTALYWYRQSLGQGLEFLIYFQGNSAPDKSGLPSDRFSAERTGGSVSTLTIQRTQQEDSAVYLCASSLLGGGETQYFGPGTRLLVL.

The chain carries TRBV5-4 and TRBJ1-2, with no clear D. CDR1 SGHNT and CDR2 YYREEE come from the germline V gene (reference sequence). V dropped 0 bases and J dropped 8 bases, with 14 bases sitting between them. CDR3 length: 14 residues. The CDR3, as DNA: TGTGCCAGCAGCTTGGGGAGGGCTTCGTGGGGCTACACCTTC. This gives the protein CASSLGRASWGYTF.

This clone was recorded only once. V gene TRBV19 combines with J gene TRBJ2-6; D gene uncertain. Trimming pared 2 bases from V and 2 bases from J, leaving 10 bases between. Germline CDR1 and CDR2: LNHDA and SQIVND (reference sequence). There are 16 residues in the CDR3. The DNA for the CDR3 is TGTGCCAGTAGTATAAGTAACAGCCCTGGGGCCAACGTCCTGACTTTC. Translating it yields CASSISNSPGANVLTF. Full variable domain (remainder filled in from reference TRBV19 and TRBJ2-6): DGGITQSPKYLFRKEGQNVTLSCEQNLNHDAMYWYRQDPGQGLRLIYYSQIVNDFQKGDIAEGYSVSREKKESFPLTVTSAQKNPTAFYLCASSISNSPGANVLTFGAGSRLTVL.

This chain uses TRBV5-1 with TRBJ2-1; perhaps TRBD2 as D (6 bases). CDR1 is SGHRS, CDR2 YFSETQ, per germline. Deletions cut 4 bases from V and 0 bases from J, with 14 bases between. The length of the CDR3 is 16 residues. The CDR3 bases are TGCGCCAGCAGCCCACCCCCGGGGGTCTCCTACAATGAGCAGTTCTTC. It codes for CASSPPPGVSYNEQFF.